This T cell receptor beta chain was recovered during a study of OX40 agonist ivuxolimab in advanced cancers. The V and J ends lost 1 base and 0 bases respectively, with 10 bases between them. Per the germline V gene, CDR1 is LNHDA and CDR2 is SQIVND (reference sequence). The CDR3 loop spans 15 amino acids. Assay used: immunoSEQ multiplex PCR; TCRdb lists only in-frame clones, some missing. The sample has around 64,000 clones; around nine tenths are singletons. The sequence derives from an adult with an advanced solid tumor such as melanoma, head and neck, liver or kidney cancer. The sequenced sample was CD4+ or CD8+ T cells sorted from blood, obtained in a trial of the OX40 agonist ivuxolimab. This chain links TRBV19 with TRBJ2-7, with D possibly being TRBD1 (6 bases). The CDR3 DNA reads TGTGCCAGTAGTATAGTCCGGGACACCTCCTACGAGCAGTACTTC. Protein sequence: CASSIVRDTSYEQYF.